This T cell receptor (beta chain) originates from a study of response to subunit inactivated influenza vaccine. Trimming took 5 bases from V and 9 from J, leaving 26 bases between them. CDR1 MDHEN and CDR2 SYDVKM come from the germline V gene. The CDR3 loop spans 17 amino acids. MiXCR was run by TCRdb on the RT-PCR reads, yielding one entry per CDR3 protein. The sample holds 650,000 to 700,000 distinct CDR3 sequences, about 15% seen once. The rearrangement links TRBV28 to TRBJ1-5; no firm D call. This TCR was recovered from a man aged 50 or older who received an inactivated influenza vaccine. The sequencing used PBMCs from blood, collected 11 to 12 days after vaccination. CDR3 region: CASSGGLGAGGRPPQHF. DNA of the CDR3: TGTGCCAGCAGTGGAGGTTTGGGAGCCGGAGGAAGGCCGCCCCAGCATTTT.